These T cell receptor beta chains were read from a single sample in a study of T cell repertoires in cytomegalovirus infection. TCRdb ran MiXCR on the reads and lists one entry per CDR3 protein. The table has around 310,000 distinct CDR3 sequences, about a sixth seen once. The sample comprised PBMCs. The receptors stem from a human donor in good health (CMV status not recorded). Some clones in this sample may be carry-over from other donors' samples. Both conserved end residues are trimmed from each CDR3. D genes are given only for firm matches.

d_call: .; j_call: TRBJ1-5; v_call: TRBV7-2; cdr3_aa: ASSLVGSNQPQH
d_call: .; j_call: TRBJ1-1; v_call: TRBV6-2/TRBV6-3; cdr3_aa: ASSLGQIAEAF
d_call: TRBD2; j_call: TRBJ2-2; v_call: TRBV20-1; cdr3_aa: SAHKPAGGRTGELF
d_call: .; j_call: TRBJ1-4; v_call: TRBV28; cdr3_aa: ASRQPGQEGEKLF
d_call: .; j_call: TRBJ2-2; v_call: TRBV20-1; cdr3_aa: SASTEGELF
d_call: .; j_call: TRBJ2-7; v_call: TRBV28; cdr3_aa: ASNSWGGGIYEQY
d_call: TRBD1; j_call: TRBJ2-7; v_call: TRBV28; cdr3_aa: ASSPAGQGNSYEQY
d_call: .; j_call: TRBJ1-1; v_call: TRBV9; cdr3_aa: ASSVVLAGSEAF
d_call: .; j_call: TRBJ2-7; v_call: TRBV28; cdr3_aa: ASKTDQVYEQY
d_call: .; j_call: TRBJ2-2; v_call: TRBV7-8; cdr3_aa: ASSTIGTANTGELF
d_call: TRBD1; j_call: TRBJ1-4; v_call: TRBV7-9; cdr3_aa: ASTLLTGGNEKLF
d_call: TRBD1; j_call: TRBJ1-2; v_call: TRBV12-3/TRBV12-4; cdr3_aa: ASSSTGGYGYT
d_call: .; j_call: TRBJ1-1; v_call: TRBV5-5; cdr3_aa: ASSLVGFGGGEAF
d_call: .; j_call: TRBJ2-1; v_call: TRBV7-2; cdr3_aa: ASSLVRRNNEQF
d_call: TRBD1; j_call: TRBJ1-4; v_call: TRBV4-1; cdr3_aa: ASRQTGTGGEKLF
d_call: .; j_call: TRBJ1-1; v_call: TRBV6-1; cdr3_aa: ASRPWSTNTEAF
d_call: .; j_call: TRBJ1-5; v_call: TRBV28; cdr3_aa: ASSTLDNHQPQH
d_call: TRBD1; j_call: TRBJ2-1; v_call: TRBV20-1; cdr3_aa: SATVTRDRGYYNEQF
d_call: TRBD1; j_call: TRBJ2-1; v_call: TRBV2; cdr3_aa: ASRVTRDRGYNEQF
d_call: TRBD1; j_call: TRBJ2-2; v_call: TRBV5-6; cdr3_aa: ASSSTGGWGTGELF
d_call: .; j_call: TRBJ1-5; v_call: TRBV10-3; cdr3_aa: AISRNSDSNQPQH
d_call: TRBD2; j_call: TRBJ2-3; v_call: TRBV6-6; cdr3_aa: ASGTSGERGTDTQY
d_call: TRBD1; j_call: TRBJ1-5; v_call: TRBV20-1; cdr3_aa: SARAFRDRVNQPQH
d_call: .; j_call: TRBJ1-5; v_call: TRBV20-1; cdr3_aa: SARASKQGHQPQH
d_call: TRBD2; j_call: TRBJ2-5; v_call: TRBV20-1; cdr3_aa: SASTSGGEQETQY
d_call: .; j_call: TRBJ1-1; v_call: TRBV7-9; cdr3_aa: ASSLADRLNTEAF
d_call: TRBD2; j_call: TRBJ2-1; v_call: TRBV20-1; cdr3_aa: SARTWRGLNNEQF
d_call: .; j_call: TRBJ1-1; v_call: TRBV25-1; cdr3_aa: ASSEQGWSTEAF
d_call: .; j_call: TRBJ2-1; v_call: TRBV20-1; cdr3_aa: SARWWQGKGEQF
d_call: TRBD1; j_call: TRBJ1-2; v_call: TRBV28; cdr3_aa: ASSDYTGGENGYT
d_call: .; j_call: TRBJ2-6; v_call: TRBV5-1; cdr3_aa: ASSLTGGGANVLT
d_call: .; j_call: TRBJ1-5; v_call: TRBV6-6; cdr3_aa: ASSYDRTQPQH
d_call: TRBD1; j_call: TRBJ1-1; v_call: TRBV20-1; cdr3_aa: SARDRQGANMNTEAF
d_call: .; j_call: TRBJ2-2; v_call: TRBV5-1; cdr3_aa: ASSLETANTGELF
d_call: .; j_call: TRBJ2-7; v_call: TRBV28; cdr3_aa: ASSLLSYEQY
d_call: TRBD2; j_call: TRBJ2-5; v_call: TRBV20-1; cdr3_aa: SARGTSQETQY
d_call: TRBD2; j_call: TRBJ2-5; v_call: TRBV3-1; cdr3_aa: ASSQVFSGGAEETQY
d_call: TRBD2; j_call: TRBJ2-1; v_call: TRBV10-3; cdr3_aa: AISEYQRGAYNEQF
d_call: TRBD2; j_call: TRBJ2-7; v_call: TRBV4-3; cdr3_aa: ASSQDPGGNSYEQY
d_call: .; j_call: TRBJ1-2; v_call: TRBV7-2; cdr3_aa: ASSLAQDNYGYT
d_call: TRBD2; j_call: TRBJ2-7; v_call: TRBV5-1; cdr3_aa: ASRLTSGDPYEQY
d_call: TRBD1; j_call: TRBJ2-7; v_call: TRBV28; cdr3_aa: ASRTHRGYRSYEQY
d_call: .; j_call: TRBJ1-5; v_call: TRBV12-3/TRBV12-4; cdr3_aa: ASTGYSNQPQH
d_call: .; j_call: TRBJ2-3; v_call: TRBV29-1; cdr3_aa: SVGHRRASDTQY
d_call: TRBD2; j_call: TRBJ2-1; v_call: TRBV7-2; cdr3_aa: ASRPRLAGGYNEQF
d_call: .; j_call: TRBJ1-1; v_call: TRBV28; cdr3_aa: ASSLTVATEAF
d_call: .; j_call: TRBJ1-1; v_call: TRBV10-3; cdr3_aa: AISDKLDTVTAF
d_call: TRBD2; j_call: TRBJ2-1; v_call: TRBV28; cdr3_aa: ASSWDLAGWQF
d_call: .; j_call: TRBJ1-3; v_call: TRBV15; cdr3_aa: ATSRDPTRSQGGNTIY
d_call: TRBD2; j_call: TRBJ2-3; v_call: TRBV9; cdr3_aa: ASSVALTSGGPGDTQY
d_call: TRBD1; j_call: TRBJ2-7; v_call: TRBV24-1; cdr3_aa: ATSDDVGQVNEQY
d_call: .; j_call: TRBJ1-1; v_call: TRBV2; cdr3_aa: ASSQYTEAF
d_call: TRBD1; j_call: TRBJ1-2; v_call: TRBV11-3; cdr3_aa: ASSKQGRGIGGYT
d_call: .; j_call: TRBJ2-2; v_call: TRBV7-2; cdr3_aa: ASSPSITGELF